These 30 T cell receptor beta chains came from one sample sequenced in a study of blood T cell repertoires in COVID-19. The method was immunoSEQ multiplex PCR; TCRdb's version includes in-frame clones alone and lacks a portion of them. The table shows under 45,000 clones, with 85% to 95% occurring only once. Sequencing was done on a sample of peripheral blood. The receptors here all came from a man aged 55-75 years with active or convalescent COVID-19.

This chain connects TRBV10-3 to TRBJ1-6, with 7 nucleotides matching TRBD1. The CDR3 runs 13 residues. Germline loops: CDR1 ENHRY, CDR2 SYGVKD. V lost 8 bases to trimming and J lost 6 bases; unmatched junction nucleotides: 4. Here the CDR3 reads CAIGGTVNSPLHF. CDR3 nucleotide sequence: TGTGCCATCGGAGGGACAGTTAATTCACCCCTCCACTTT.

The gene calls are TRBV19 and TRBJ1-1; D might be TRBD1 (5 bases). The CDR3 sequence is 13 residues long. CDR1 and CDR2 (germline): LNHDA, SQIVND (reference sequence). The V gene lost 6 bases and the J gene lost 4 bases, with 12 bases spanning the gap. The CDR3: CASRAGGSTEAFF. The CDR3 nucleotides read TGTGCCAGTAGAGCGGGGGGTTCCACTGAAGCTTTCTTT.

This CDR3 reads CASSGLGATQYF. In nucleotides, the CDR3 is TGTGCCAGCAGTGGACTCGGAGCTACGCAGTATTTT. This chain joins TRBV12-3 or TRBV12-4 and TRBJ2-3; D possibly corresponds to TRBD2 (5 bases). The CDR3 is made up of 12 amino acids. V was shortened by 5 bases and J by 8 bases, with 11 bases between the two germline ends.

This clone was seen only once. The rearrangement uses TRBV5-1 and TRBJ1-3; D perhaps matches TRBD1 (5 bases). This CDR3 is built from 15 residues. Germline V lookup: CDR1 SGHRS, CDR2 YFSETQ. Deletions cut 5 bases from V and 2 bases from J, with 14 bases between. This CDR3 reads CASSYRQSPGNTIYF. CDR3 coding DNA: TGCGCCAGCAGTTATCGACAGTCCCCTGGAAACACCATATATTTT.

The sample holds a few counts of this clone. V and J are TRBV6-5 and TRBJ1-4; unclear D gene. The CDR3 totals 14 residues. Per germline, CDR1 MNHEY and CDR2 SVGAGI. Trimming removed 5 bases from V and 7 bases from J, with 14 bases in between. The CDR3 reads CASSLEGVGEKLFF. In DNA form, the CDR3 reads TGTGCCAGCAGTCTCGAGGGCGTTGGTGAAAAACTGTTTTTT.

V usage is TRBV19 and J usage is TRBJ2-1; maybe TRBD2 (5 bases). Germline V CDR1 and CDR2: LNHDA, SQIVND (reference sequence). V gave up 7 bases and J gave up 11 bases, with 24 bases separating them. This CDR3 is 15 amino acids long. The CDR3 DNA sequence: TGTGCCAGTACTCAAACCCCTACTGGCGGGTGGCAGCAGTTCTTC. It is translated as CASTQTPTGGWQQFF.

The gene calls are TRBV5-1 and TRBJ1-1; no clear D gene. This CDR3 is 15 amino acids long. V lost 2 bases and J 4 bases, leaving 15 bases between the germline ends. Germline V CDR1 and CDR2: SGHRS, YFSETQ. DNA for the CDR3: TGCGCCAGCAGCTTACCCGGCCTGGAGGGCACTGAAGCTTTCTTT. It encodes CASSLPGLEGTEAFF.

The rearrangement links TRBV10-2 to TRBJ2-7; 16 nucleotides align to TRBD2. V lost 6 bases, J lost 4 bases, and 3 bases stayed unmatched. Germline-derived CDR1 and CDR2 are WSHSY and SAAADI. CDR3 length equals 15 residues. The CDR3 protein is CASRGTSGGAYEQYF. The DNA of the CDR3 is TGCGCCAGCAGAGGGACTAGCGGGGGGGCGTACGAGCAGTACTTC.

V is TRBV19 and J is TRBJ1-2; perhaps TRBD1 as D (5 bases). There are 13 residues in the CDR3. Germline CDR1 reads LNHDA; CDR2 reads SQIVND (reference sequence). V was cut by 8 bases and J by 7 bases, with 17 bases left in between. The CDR3 DNA follows: TGTGCCAGTTCGGTGGAGGGGCGCGGTGGCTACACCTTC. It is translated as CASSVEGRGGYTF.

The chain recombines TRBV7-8 with TRBJ2-7; TRBD2 agrees at 9 bases. The CDR3 spans 17 residues. J lost 12 bases, V lost 3 bases, and 21 bases had no gene match. The germline V gene encodes CDR1 SGHVS and CDR2 FQNEAQ. In DNA, the CDR3 is TGTGCCAGCAGCTTGACAAAAAATGGACAAGTAGCGGGAGAACTGTACTTC. Encoded protein: CASSLTKNGQVAGELYF.

The chain uses TRBV6-5 and TRBJ2-7; D is perhaps TRBD2 (6 bases). This CDR3 is 15 amino acids long. V lost 3 bases to trimming and J lost 6 bases, with 18 bases between them. Germline lookup yields CDR1 MNHEY and CDR2 SVGAGI. The CDR3 sequence: CASSYGGILPLEQYF. For the CDR3, the DNA is TGTGCCAGCAGTTATGGAGGGATTCTCCCTCTCGAGCAGTACTTC.

This rearrangement joins TRBV9 to TRBJ2-7; TRBD1 matches 11 bases. The trim removed 3 bases at V and 6 bases at J, leaving 5 bases unmatched. The CDR3 has 14 residues. From germline, CDR1 is SGDLS and CDR2 YYNGEE. CDR3 sequence (DNA): TGTGCCAGCAGCGCCGGGACAGGGGGAATCGAGCAGTACTTC. Its protein is CASSAGTGGIEQYF.

J is TRBJ2-1 and V is TRBV9; 13 bases are a match to TRBD2. Germline V gene lookup returns CDR1 SGDLS and CDR2 YYNGEE. J was trimmed by 6 bases and V by 4 bases; bases with no gene match: 7. The CDR3 consists of 16 residues. CDR3 nucleotides: TGTGCCAGCAGCTCGACCGGGACTAGCGGGATCAATGAGCAGTTCTTC. Protein product: CASSSTGTSGINEQFF.

The CDR3, as DNA: TGTGCCAGCAGCTTAGTAGCGGGGCGTCAGACCGGGGAGCTGTTTTTT. Translation: CASSLVAGRQTGELFF. V is TRBV7-6 and J is TRBJ2-2, with TRBD2 matching 8 bases. This CDR3 is built from 16 residues. Unmatched junction bases numbered 6, after V lost 1 base and J lost 5 bases. The germline gives CDR1 SGHVS, CDR2 FNYEAQ.

This chain connects TRBV27 to TRBJ2-1; 11 nucleotides line up with TRBD2. The V and J ends lost 8 bases and 0 bases, in that order; junction bases with no gene match: 9. The germline V gene has CDR1 MNHEY and CDR2 SMNVEV (reference sequence). This CDR3 is built from 17 residues. The CDR3 is CASRRPGLADSYNEQFF. The CDR3 nucleotides read TGTGCCAGCCGCCGTCCGGGACTAGCGGACTCCTACAATGAGCAGTTCTTC.

In DNA, the CDR3 is TGTGCCAGCAGTGACTCGATACGGGAGCCTCTTGAAAAACTGTTTTTT. This codes for CASSDSIREPLEKLFF. The rearrangement links TRBV6-4 to TRBJ1-4; D not certain. Trimming removed 0 bases at V and 7 bases at J, with 15 bases between. CDR3 length: 16 residues. Per germline, CDR1 MRHNA and CDR2 SNTAGT.

Concerning this clone itself: Mismatch with germline at one junction end may stem from a read error. The chain links TRBV29-1 to TRBJ1-1; TRBD1 matches at 7 bases. In germline, CDR1 is SQVTM, CDR2 ANQGSEA. The CDR3 is made up of 14 amino acids. Written as DNA, the CDR3 is TGCAGCGGTGAACAGGGGAGAGGGGGCACTGAAGCTTTCTTT. This encodes CSGEQGRGGTEAFF. The variable domain in full, with the rest retrieved from reference TRBV29-1 and TRBJ1-1, is SAVISQKPSRDICQRGTSLTIQCQVDSQVTMMFWYRQQPGQSLTLIATANQGSEATYESGFVIDKFPISRPNLTFSTLTVSNMSPEDSSIYLCSGEQGRGGTEAFFGQGTRLTVV.

The V gene is TRBV27, the J gene TRBJ1-6; the match to TRBD1 covers 9 bases. Germline CDR1 reads MNHEY; CDR2 reads SMNVEV (reference sequence). The CDR3 is 16 residues long. V lost 4 bases to trimming and J lost 6 bases; unmatched junction nucleotides: 7. For the CDR3, the DNA is TGTGCCAGCAGTTGGGGGACAGGGCCTCCTAATTCACCCCTCCACTTT. Encoded protein: CASSWGTGPPNSPLHF.

This chain joins TRBV20-1 and TRBJ2-7; 8 positions match TRBD1. V trimming: 3 bases; J trimming: 2 bases; junction bases outside the gene matches: 15. CDR3 size: 17 residues. Germline V gene lookup returns CDR1 DFQATT and CDR2 SNEGSKA (reference sequence). The DNA for the CDR3 is TGCAGTGCTAGTGGACAGGGAAATTTAGTTGTGACCTACGAGCAGTACTTC. Residues: CSASGQGNLVVTYEQYF.

The chain uses TRBV3-1 (or the pseudogene TRBV3-2) and TRBJ2-1, with D perhaps matching TRBD2 (5 bases). CDR3 length: 15 residues. Deletions cut 2 bases from V and 4 bases from J, with 12 bases between. CDR1 and CDR2 from the germline V gene are LGHDT and YNNKEL (reference sequence). CDR3: CASSQRRDQYNEQFF. The CDR3 DNA reads TGTGCCAGCAGCCAACGTCGGGATCAGTACAATGAGCAGTTCTTC.

This chain joins TRBV3-1 (or the pseudogene TRBV3-2) and TRBJ2-1; tentatively, D is TRBD2 (5 bases). Looked up from germline, CDR1 is LGHDT and CDR2 is YNNKEL (reference sequence). V shed 1 base and J shed 4 bases, with 8 bases lying between them. The length of the CDR3 is 14 residues. CDR3 DNA: TGTGCCAGCAGCCAAGTTTCGGGGTACAATGAGCAGTTCTTC. It yields the protein CASSQVSGYNEQFF.

The chain has TRBV28 and TRBJ1-3, with 7 bases fitting TRBD1. The trim removed 9 bases at V and 0 bases at J, leaving 8 bases unmatched. This CDR3 is 15 amino acids long. CDR1 MDHEN and CDR2 SYDVKM come from the germline V gene. CDR3 sequence (DNA): TGTGCCAGTATAGGACAGGTCGACTCTGGAAACACCATATATTTT. The encoded protein is CASIGQVDSGNTIYF. Looking up the rest from reference TRBV28 and TRBJ1-3 gives the full variable domain: DVKVTQSSRYLVKRTGEKVFLECVQDMDHENMFWYRQDPGLGLRLIYFSYDVKMKEKGDIPEGYSVSREKKERFSLILESASTNQTSMYLCASIGQVDSGNTIYFGEGSWLTVV.

This rearrangement joins TRBV19 to TRBJ1-1; D perhaps matches TRBD1 (6 bases). Trimming shortened V by 6 bases and J by 6 bases, and 20 bases separated the two germline ends. This CDR3 has 15 amino acids. Germline V lookup: CDR1 LNHDA, CDR2 SQIVND (reference sequence). The DNA for the CDR3 is TGTGCCAGTAGATCCCTTAACCTAGGACAGTCTGAAGCTTTCTTT. Translating it yields CASRSLNLGQSEAFF.

This chain links TRBV7-3 with TRBJ2-3, with TRBD2 identical over 7 bases. This CDR3 contains 14 residues. CDR1 is SGHTA and CDR2 is FQGTGA in the germline V gene. After removal of 4 bases from V and 5 bases from J, the junction contained 6 bases not matched to a gene. In nucleotides, the CDR3 is TGTGCCAGCAGCTCGAGACTAGCACAAGATACGCAGTATTTT. Encoded protein: CASSSRLAQDTQYF.

The rearrangement uses TRBV7-9 and TRBJ2-7, with TRBD1 matching 8 bases. The junction had 5 bases not matched to a gene; V was cut back by 2 bases and J by 5 bases. The CDR3 has 14 residues. Germline V gene lookup returns CDR1 SEHNR and CDR2 FQNEAQ (reference sequence). The CDR3 nucleotides read TGTGCCAGCAGCTTACAGGGGGCGAGCGACGAGCAGTACTTC. Its translation is CASSLQGASDEQYF.

This CDR3 is CASKLGHHEQFF. CDR3 coding DNA: TGTGCCAGTAAATTAGGACACCATGAGCAGTTCTTC. The chain links TRBV19 to TRBJ2-1; possibly TRBD1 for D (5 bases). V was clipped by 7 bases and J by 8 bases, with 12 bases between them. Germline V gives CDR1 LNHDA, CDR2 SQIVND (reference sequence). The CDR3 is 12 residues long. The whole variable domain, remainder taken from reference TRBV19 and TRBJ2-1, is DGGITQSPKYLFRKEGQNVTLSCEQNLNHDAMYWYRQDPGQGLRLIYYSQIVNDFQKGDIAEGYSVSREKKESFPLTVTSAQKNPTAFYLCASKLGHHEQFFGPGTRLTVL.

V usage is TRBV7-3 and J usage is TRBJ1-1; possible D gene TRBD1, 5 bases. The CDR3 extends over 15 amino acids. In germline, CDR1 is SGHTA, CDR2 FQGTGA. The V end was cut by 3 bases, the J end by 0 bases, with 11 bases between. CDR3 sequence reads: CASSLGGNMNTEAFF. Written as DNA, the CDR3 is TGTGCCAGCAGCTTGGGGGGGAACATGAACACTGAAGCTTTCTTT.

The CDR3 reads CASDSNYGYTF. The CDR3, as DNA: TGTGCCAGTGACTCAAACTATGGCTACACCTTC. The V and J genes are TRBV19 and TRBJ1-2; no firm D call. The CDR3 has 11 residues. In germline, CDR1 is LNHDA, CDR2 SQIVND (reference sequence). V was pared by 8 bases and J by 2 bases, with 6 bases between.

The chain uses TRBV5-1 and TRBJ1-1, with 8 bases matching TRBD1. V lost 0 bases to trimming and J lost 6 bases; unmatched junction nucleotides: 7. CDR3 length: 15 residues. Germline CDR1 SGHRS, CDR2 YFSETQ. CDR3 region: CASSLGRTGSSEAFF. CDR3 nucleotides: TGCGCCAGCAGCTTGGGTCGGACAGGGAGTTCTGAAGCTTTCTTT.

The gene calls are TRBV3-1 (or the pseudogene TRBV3-2) and TRBJ1-1; no clear D gene. The CDR3 length is 13 residues. Germline V gene data show CDR1 as LGHDT and CDR2 as YNNKEL (reference sequence). V was clipped by 5 bases and J by 4 bases, with 11 bases between them. The CDR3 DNA reads TGTGCCAGCAGCTTTGGAGAGGGCACTGAAGCTTTCTTT. The encoded protein is CASSFGEGTEAFF.